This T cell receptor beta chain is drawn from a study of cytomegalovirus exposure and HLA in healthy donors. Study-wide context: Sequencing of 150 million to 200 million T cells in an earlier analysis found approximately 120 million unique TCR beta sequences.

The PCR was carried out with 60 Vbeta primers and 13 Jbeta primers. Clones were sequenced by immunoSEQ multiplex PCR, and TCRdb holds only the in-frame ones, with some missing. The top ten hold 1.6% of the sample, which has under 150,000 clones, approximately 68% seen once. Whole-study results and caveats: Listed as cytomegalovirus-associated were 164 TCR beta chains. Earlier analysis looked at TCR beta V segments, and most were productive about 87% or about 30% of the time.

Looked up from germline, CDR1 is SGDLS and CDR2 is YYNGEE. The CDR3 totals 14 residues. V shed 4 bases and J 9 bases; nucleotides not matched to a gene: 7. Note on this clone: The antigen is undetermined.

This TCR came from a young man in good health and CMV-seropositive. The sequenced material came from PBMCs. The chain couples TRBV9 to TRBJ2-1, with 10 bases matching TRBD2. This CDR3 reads CASSPGLAGVEQFF. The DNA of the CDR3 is TGTGCCAGCAGCCCCGGGCTAGCGGGAGTTGAGCAGTTCTTC. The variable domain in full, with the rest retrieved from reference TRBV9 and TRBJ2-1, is DSGVTQTPKHLITATGQRVTLRCSPRSGDLSVYWYQQSLDQGLQFLIQYYNGEERAKGNILERFSAQQFPDLHSELNLSSLELGDSALYFCASSPGLAGVEQFFGPGTRLTVL.